This T cell receptor beta chain derives from a study of blood T cell repertoires in COVID-19. Study information: Some COVID-19 samples were acute and others convalescent; all came from the United States, Italy and Spain. The analysed material was cDNA or gDNA that came from T cells, B-cell-depleted T cells, or PBMCs.

The CDR3 is made up of 16 amino acids. In germline, CDR1 is SEHNR, CDR2 FQNEAQ (reference sequence). V shed 2 bases and J shed 7 bases, with 17 bases lying between them. As processed by the authors: Estimated nucleated cell counts came from reference gene primer amplification. Sequencing used immunoSEQ multiplex PCR; TCRdb keeps in-frame clones, though not all of them. V, J and clone size are taken as reported in that table, and D and trimming were inferred from the DNA itself. Of around 110,000 clones detected, over 65% appear once; the ten largest clones hold over 2%. The receptor's source is a man aged 25 to 40 with acute or convalescent COVID-19. Sequenced sample: peripheral blood. The V gene is TRBV7-9, the J gene TRBJ2-2; D is possibly TRBD2 (6 bases). CDR3 nucleotide sequence: TGTGCCAGCAGCTTATCTCTAGCGTTACGGGTCGGGGAGCTGTTTTTT. Its translation: CASSLSLALRVGELFF.